The 24 T cell receptor beta chains below come from one sample, sequenced in a study of blood T cell repertoires in COVID-19. TCRdb's table, derived via immunoSEQ multiplex PCR, lists solely in-frame clones and lacks some. The repertoire consists of over 200,000 clones, with roughly 85% occurring once and the leading ten covering 10% to 14%. Sequences were obtained from PBMCs or T cells enriched from blood (not recorded which). Every receptor here comes from a man aged 25 to 45 who had recovered from COVID-19.

The chain is built from TRBV10-2 and TRBJ2-5; 12 nucleotides agree with TRBD2. The CDR3 spans 13 residues. V trimming: 8 bases; J trimming: 4 bases; junction bases outside the gene matches: 2. Germline CDR1 and CDR2: WSHSY and SAAADI. CDR3 loop: CASRTSGTETQYF. DNA of the CDR3: TGCGCCAGCCGGACTAGCGGGACAGAGACCCAGTACTTC.

The chain links TRBV18 to TRBJ1-5; TRBD1 matches at 8 bases. Germline V lookup: CDR1 KGHSH, CDR2 LQKENI. The CDR3 has 13 residues. Trimming cost V 2 bases and J 7 bases; bases outside gene matches: 1. The CDR3, as DNA: TGTGCCAGCTCACCAGGACAGGGCCAGCCCCAGCATTTT. This codes for CASSPGQGQPQHF.

The chain joins TRBV27 to TRBJ1-5; 7 nucleotides line up with TRBD1. Trimming took 0 bases from V and 6 from J; bases not matched to a gene: 5. Germline V CDR1 and CDR2: MNHEY, SMNVEV (reference sequence). CDR3 length: 15 residues. For the CDR3, the DNA is TGTGCCAGCAGTTTATCCCGACAGGGAGGTCAGCCCCAGCATTTT. Residues: CASSLSRQGGQPQHF.

This chain links TRBV2 with TRBJ1-1; maybe TRBD1 (6 bases). The CDR3 runs to 13 residues. Trimming cost V 3 bases and J 5 bases, with 10 bases left between them. CDR1 is SNHLY, CDR2 FYNNEI, per germline. CDR3 amino acids: CASSEGRGTEAFF. The CDR3 nucleotides read TGTGCCAGCAGTGAGGGCAGGGGAACTGAAGCTTTCTTT.

V and J are TRBV7-9 and TRBJ1-2, with D hard to call. Trimming removed 3 bases at V and 3 bases at J, with 20 bases between. The V gene's germline CDR1 is SEHNR and CDR2 FQNEAQ (reference sequence). The CDR3 has 17 amino acids. The CDR3 spells CASSLLLSWFFHYGYTF. In DNA, the CDR3 is TGTGCCAGCAGCTTGCTCCTAAGCTGGTTCTTTCACTATGGCTACACCTTC. The full variable domain, its missing parts supplied by reference TRBV7-9 and TRBJ1-2, is DTGVSQNPRHKITKRGQNVTFRCDPISEHNRLYWYRQTLGQGPEFLTYFQNEAQLEKSRLLSDRFSAERPKGSFSTLEIQRTEQGDSAMYLCASSLLLSWFFHYGYTFGSGTRLTVV.

The chain links TRBV10-2 to TRBJ2-6, with TRBD1 matching over 10 bases. Germline CDR1 reads WSHSY; CDR2 reads SAAADI. Unmatched junction bases numbered 0, after V lost 6 bases and J lost 1 base. The CDR3 is 15 residues long. The CDR3 reads CASRDRGSGANVLTF. The CDR3, as DNA: TGCGCCAGCAGGGACAGGGGGTCTGGGGCCAACGTCCTGACTTTC.

CDR3 DNA: TGTGCCAGCTCCACCCAGAGTAGCGGGGGGTCTAGCTCCTACAATGAGCAGTTCTTC. It yields the protein CASSTQSSGGSSSYNEQFF. The rearrangement joins TRBV27 to TRBJ2-1; 10 bases are a match to TRBD2. There are 19 residues in the CDR3. Germline V gives CDR1 MNHEY, CDR2 SMNVEV (reference sequence). Germline trimming cut 8 bases from V and 0 bases from J; bases unmatched to any gene: 16.

V gene TRBV24-1 combines with J gene TRBJ1-2; D not certain. In germline, CDR1 is KGHDR, CDR2 SFDVKD. Trimming took 0 bases from V and 6 from J, leaving 10 bases between them. The CDR3 has 14 residues. The DNA of the CDR3 is TGTGCCACCAGTGATTTGAGCGTCATGGATGGCTACACCTTC. It codes for CATSDLSVMDGYTF.

Here the CDR3 reads CAISEGTGNEKLFF. The CDR3 DNA sequence: TGTGCCATCAGTGAGGGGACAGGGAATGAAAAACTGTTTTTT. V gene TRBV10-3 combines with J gene TRBJ1-4; 9 bases agree with TRBD1. The germline V gene encodes CDR1 ENHRY and CDR2 SYGVKD. V gave up 2 bases and J gave up 5 bases; unmatched junction bases: 0. The CDR3 length is 14 residues.

The chain joins TRBV3-1 (or the pseudogene TRBV3-2) to TRBJ2-4; 11 positions match TRBD2. The CDR3 sequence is 18 residues long. Per germline, CDR1 LGHDT and CDR2 YNNKEL (reference sequence). V lost 0 bases and J lost 9; bases outside the gene matches: 13. The CDR3 loop is CASSQEYRLLAGVVIQYF. The DNA for the CDR3 is TGTGCCAGCAGCCAAGAGTACCGTCTACTAGCGGGAGTTGTCATTCAGTACTTC.

The V call is TRBV25-1, the J call TRBJ2-3; TRBD2 aligns across 12 bases. J lost 5 bases, V lost 0 bases, and 6 bases had no gene match. Per the germline V gene, CDR1 is MGHDK and CDR2 is SYGVNS. This CDR3 has 17 amino acids. CDR3 sequence (DNA): TGTGCCAGCAGTGAATATGGGACTAGCGGGCAGAGAGATACGCAGTATTTT. It specifies CASSEYGTSGQRDTQYF.

The rearrangement joins TRBV2 to TRBJ2-5; TRBD2 agrees at 11 bases. V was pared by 6 bases and J by 5 bases, with 8 bases of the junction left unmatched. This CDR3 is 15 amino acids long. Per germline, CDR1 SNHLY and CDR2 FYNNEI. The CDR3: CASRELAGGRETQYF. DNA of the CDR3: TGTGCCAGCAGAGAGCTAGCGGGAGGAAGGGAGACCCAGTACTTC. Full variable domain (rest looked up from reference TRBV2 and TRBJ2-5): EPEVTQTPSHQVTQMGQEVILRCVPISNHLYFYWYRQILGQKVEFLVSFYNNEISEKSEIFDDQFSVERPDGSNFTLKIRSTKLEDSAMYFCASRELAGGRETQYFGPGTRLLVL.

V and J are TRBV7-2 and TRBJ2-7, with D perhaps TRBD2 (6 bases). This CDR3 spans 16 amino acids. Germline-derived CDR1 and CDR2 are SGHTA and FQGNSA. Deletions cut 1 base from V and 0 bases from J, with 13 bases between. The CDR3 DNA reads TGTGCCAGCAGCTTAGGTTCTGGCGGGAACTCCTACGAGCAGTACTTC. This encodes CASSLGSGGNSYEQYF.

This chain connects TRBV28 to TRBJ2-7; D not resolved. The V and J ends lost 4 bases and 0 bases respectively, with 10 bases between them. Looked up from germline, CDR1 is MDHEN and CDR2 is SYDVKM. CDR3 length equals 14 residues. The CDR3 DNA reads TGTGCCAGCAGTTCGTATTCCCCCTCCTACGAGCAGTACTTC. It specifies CASSSYSPSYEQYF.

The chain uses TRBV28 and TRBJ1-3; 8 bases match TRBD1. Germline V gene lookup returns CDR1 MDHEN and CDR2 SYDVKM. The CDR3 loop spans 16 amino acids. With 3 bases clipped from V and 3 bases from J, the junction kept 7 bases outside the gene matches. The CDR3 loop is CASSFEDRVGGNTIYF. The CDR3 region has the DNA TGTGCCAGCAGTTTTGAGGACAGGGTTGGTGGAAACACCATATATTTT.

The V gene is TRBV5-1, the J gene TRBJ2-1; 11 bases map to TRBD1. The V and J ends lost 4 bases and 7 bases, in that order; junction bases with no gene match: 7. There are 15 residues in the CDR3. Germline-derived CDR1 and CDR2 are SGHRS and YFSETQ. This CDR3 reads CASSPGTGGANEQFF. CDR3 sequence (DNA): TGCGCCAGCAGCCCGGGGACAGGGGGAGCAAATGAGCAGTTCTTC.

The rearrangement uses TRBV6-5 and TRBJ1-2; 8 nucleotides line up with TRBD1. Germline values: CDR1 MNHEY, CDR2 SVGAGI. With 4 bases clipped from V and 3 bases from J, the junction kept 1 base outside the gene matches. The CDR3 sequence is 13 residues long. The CDR3 sequence: CASSSDRDYGYTF. CDR3 DNA sequence: TGTGCCAGCAGTTCGGACAGGGACTATGGCTACACCTTC.

The V and J genes are TRBV6-4 and TRBJ1-2, with 7 positions matching TRBD1. Looked up from germline, CDR1 is MRHNA and CDR2 is SNTAGT. V was pared by 4 bases and J by 5 bases, with 10 bases of the junction left unmatched. The CDR3 length is 15 residues. DNA of the CDR3: TGTGCCAGCAGTGTCTTTTTCGGGACAGAGTATGGCTACACCTTC. Encoded protein: CASSVFFGTEYGYTF.

This rearrangement joins TRBV11-2 to TRBJ2-7, with D hard to call. Germline lookup yields CDR1 SGHAT and CDR2 FQNNGV. Deletions cut 5 bases from V and 2 bases from J, with 13 bases between. The CDR3 sequence is 14 residues long. The chain's CDR3 is CASSRSWLTYEQYF. CDR3 DNA: TGTGCCAGCAGCCGGAGTTGGCTAACCTACGAGCAGTACTTC. Based on the CDR3 plus reference TRBV11-2 and TRBJ2-7, the full variable domain is EAGVAQSPRYKIIEKRQSVAFWCNPISGHATLYWYQQILGQGPKLLIQFQNNGVVDDSQLPKDRFSAERLKGVDSTLKIQPAKLEDSAVYLCASSRSWLTYEQYFGPGTRLTVT.

The chain couples TRBV6-5 to TRBJ2-7; 8 nucleotides align to TRBD2. The V segment lost 0 bases and the J segment 5 bases; nucleotides outside the gene matches: 3. The CDR3 length is 14 residues. The V gene's germline CDR1 is MNHEY and CDR2 SVGAGI. The CDR3 bases are TGTGCCAGCAGTTACTCACTAGCGGTTAACGAGCAGTACTTC. Its protein product is CASSYSLAVNEQYF.

This chain links TRBV12-3 or TRBV12-4 with TRBJ1-1; 9 bases line up with TRBD1. V was pared by 6 bases and J by 6 bases, with 5 bases of the junction left unmatched. CDR3 length equals 13 residues. The CDR3 reads CASRGQGGSEAFF. The CDR3 bases are TGTGCCAGCAGGGGACAGGGAGGGTCTGAAGCTTTCTTT.

This chain uses TRBV19 with TRBJ2-2, with D maybe TRBD1 (5 bases). Per the germline V gene, CDR1 is LNHDA and CDR2 is SQIVND (reference sequence). Trimming left V 6 bases short and J 4 bases short, with 12 bases between. CDR3 length equals 14 residues. For the CDR3, the DNA is TGTGCCAGTAGCTACCTAGGGGCCACCGGGGAGCTGTTTTTT. Translating gives CASSYLGATGELFF.

The chain joins TRBV3-1 (or the pseudogene TRBV3-2) to TRBJ2-7; 8 nucleotides match TRBD2. CDR1 and CDR2 (germline): LGHDT, YNNKEL (reference sequence). With V trimmed by 1 base and J by 3 bases, 5 bases remained unmatched. The CDR3 spans 15 residues. The CDR3 DNA follows: TGTGCCAGCAGCCAAGGACTAGCGTTGTTCTACGAGCAGTACTTC. It yields the protein CASSQGLALFYEQYF.

J is TRBJ2-3 and V is TRBV27, with a possible D match to TRBD2 (5 bases). Trimming took off 2 bases at V and 4 bases at J, with 7 bases between the two ends. CDR3 length: 13 amino acids. Germline-derived CDR1 and CDR2 are MNHEY and SMNVEV (reference sequence). The CDR3 sequence: CASSLLAADTQYF. The CDR3 nucleotides are TGTGCCAGCAGTTTACTAGCAGCAGATACGCAGTATTTT.